This TCR beta chain originates from a study of T-cell reconstitution after alpha-beta-depleted transplantation in children. Remarks on this clonotype: Its antigen is still unknown.

Unmatched junction bases numbered 9, after V lost 5 bases and J lost 6 bases. The CDR3 extends over 15 amino acids. Per the germline V gene, CDR1 is DFQATT and CDR2 is SNEGSKA (reference sequence). The TCRbeta library was prepared with unique molecular identifiers. MiXCR, run by TCRdb on the PCR reads, gives a single entry per CDR3 protein. The repertoire consists of hundreds of thousands of distinct CDR3 sequences, with under 20% occurring once and the leading ten covering under 6%. Broader study findings: After one year, T-cell counts and TCRbeta diversity mostly came from new T cells.

This sequence was found in a male patient younger than 18 who had a stem cell transplant for acute lymphoblastic leukemia, so the T cells may come from the graft donor. The chain recombines TRBV20-1 with TRBJ2-2; 10 nucleotides line up with TRBD1. The specimen comprised PBMCs, mostly from graft donor cells, sampled 360 days after TCRalphabeta/CD19-depleted stem cell transplant. This chain's CDR3 is CSAFDRGRIAGELFF. In DNA, the CDR3 is TGCAGTGCTTTCGACAGGGGGCGTATAGCCGGGGAGCTGTTTTTT.